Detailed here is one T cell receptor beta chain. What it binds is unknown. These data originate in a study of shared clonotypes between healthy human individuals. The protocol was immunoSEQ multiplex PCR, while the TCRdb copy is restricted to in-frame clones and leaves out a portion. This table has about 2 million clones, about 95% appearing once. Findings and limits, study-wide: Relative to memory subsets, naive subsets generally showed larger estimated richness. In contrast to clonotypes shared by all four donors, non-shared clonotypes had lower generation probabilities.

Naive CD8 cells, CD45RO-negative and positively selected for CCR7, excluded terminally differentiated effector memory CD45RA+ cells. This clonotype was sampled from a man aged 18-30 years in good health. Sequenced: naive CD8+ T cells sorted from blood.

The CDR3 sequence: CASSYGAGGPYEQYF. CDR3 bases: TGTGCCAGCAGTTACGGGGCAGGGGGACCTTACGAGCAGTACTTC. This chain uses TRBV6-5 with TRBJ2-7, with TRBD1 identical over 7 bases. The CDR3 has 15 residues. V shed 2 bases, J shed 4 bases, and the junction held 8 bases outside the gene matches. Germline V lookup: CDR1 MNHEY, CDR2 SVGAGI.